This T cell receptor (beta chain) stems from a study of blood T cell repertoires in COVID-19. About the research overall: Material from acute and convalescent COVID-19 was sourced from the United States, Italy and Spain.

Germline V CDR1 and CDR2: MNHEY, SMNVEV (reference sequence). Trimming took 6 bases from V and 7 from J; bases not matched to a gene: 10. This CDR3 region has 15 residues. The protocol was immunoSEQ multiplex PCR, while the TCRdb copy is restricted to in-frame clones and leaves out a portion. The sample has 300,000 or so clones; about nine tenths are singletons. The rearrangement links TRBV27 to TRBJ2-5, with 11 bases identical to TRBD1. This clonotype originated in a man aged 50 to 59 with active or convalescent COVID-19. Sequencing input: peripheral blood. The chain's CDR3 is CASSKTGQGAGTQYF. The CDR3, as DNA: TGTGCCAGCAGCAAGACCGGACAGGGGGCGGGGACCCAGTACTTC.